The present T cell receptor beta chain was sequenced within a study of blood T cell repertoires in COVID-19. Study-level background: Acute and convalescent COVID-19 samples came from the United States, Italy and Spain.

The CDR3 loop spans 14 amino acids. V was trimmed by 2 bases and J by 5 bases, leaving 10 bases between them. Germline assignment: CDR1 MNHNY and CDR2 SVGAGI (reference sequence). Original analysis: Amplifying reference gene primers gave estimates of nucleated cell counts. Some clones are missing from TCRdb's copy, which holds only in-frame ones; the method was immunoSEQ multiplex PCR. V, J and clone size are taken as reported in that table, and D and trimming were inferred from the DNA itself. The sample lists 320,000 or so clones, about 89% seen once, with approximately 5.2% in the top ten. Sequencing input: PBMCs or T cells enriched from blood (not recorded which). The genes are TRBV6-6 and TRBJ1-5; D perhaps matches TRBD1 (6 bases). The clonotype was recovered from a man aged 55 to 70 who had recovered from COVID-19. This chain's CDR3 is CASSYEQGYQPQHF. The CDR3 region has the DNA TGTGCCAGCAGTTACGAACAGGGTTATCAGCCCCAGCATTTT.